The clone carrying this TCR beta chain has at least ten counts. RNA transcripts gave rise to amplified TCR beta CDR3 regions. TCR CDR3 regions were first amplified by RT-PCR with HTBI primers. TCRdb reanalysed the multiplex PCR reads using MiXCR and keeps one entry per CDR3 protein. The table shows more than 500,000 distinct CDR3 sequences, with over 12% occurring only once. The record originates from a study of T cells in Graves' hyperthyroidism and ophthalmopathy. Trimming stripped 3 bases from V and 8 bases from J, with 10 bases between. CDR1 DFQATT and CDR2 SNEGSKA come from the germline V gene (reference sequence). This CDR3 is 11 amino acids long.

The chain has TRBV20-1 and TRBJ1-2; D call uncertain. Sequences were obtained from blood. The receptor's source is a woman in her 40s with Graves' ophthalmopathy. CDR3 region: CSARGEGGYTF. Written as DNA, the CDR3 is TGCAGTGCTAGGGGAGAGGGAGGCTACACCTTC.